This TCR beta chain is from a study of blood T cell repertoires in COVID-19. Looking at the study overall: Samples taken during acute and convalescent COVID-19 were collected in the United States, Italy and Spain. The cDNA or gDNA used as material had been derived from T cells, B-cell-depleted T cells, or PBMCs.

Per the original data handling: Amplifying reference gene primers gave estimates of nucleated cell counts. Sequencing used immunoSEQ multiplex PCR; TCRdb keeps in-frame clones, though not all of them. V and J calls and clone size are as listed in that table; D and trimming were resolved from the DNA. In the table there are over 140,000 clones, more than 60% of which are singletons. The sequenced sample was peripheral blood. The origin of this receptor is a woman aged 45 to 65 with active or convalescent COVID-19.

The CDR3 is CAISDRVNTEAFF. The CDR3 DNA follows: TGTGCCATCAGTGACAGGGTGAACACTGAAGCTTTCTTT. The chain carries TRBV10-3 and TRBJ1-1; a possible D gene is TRBD1 (5 bases). V lost 3 bases and J lost 0, with 5 bases in between. In germline, CDR1 is ENHRY, CDR2 SYGVKD. CDR3 length equals 13 residues.